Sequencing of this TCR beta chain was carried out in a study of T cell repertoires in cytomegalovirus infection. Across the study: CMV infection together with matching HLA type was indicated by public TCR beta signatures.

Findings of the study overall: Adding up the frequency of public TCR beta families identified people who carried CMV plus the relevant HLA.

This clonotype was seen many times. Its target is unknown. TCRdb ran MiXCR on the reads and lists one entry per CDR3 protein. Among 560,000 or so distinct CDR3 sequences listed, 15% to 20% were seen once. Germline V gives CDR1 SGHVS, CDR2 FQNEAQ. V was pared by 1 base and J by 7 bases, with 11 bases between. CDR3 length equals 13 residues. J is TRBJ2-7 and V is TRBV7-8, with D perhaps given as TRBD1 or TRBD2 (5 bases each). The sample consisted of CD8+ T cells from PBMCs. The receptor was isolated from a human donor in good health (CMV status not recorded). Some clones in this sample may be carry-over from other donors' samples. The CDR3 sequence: CASSLGDLGEQYF. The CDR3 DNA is TGTGCCAGCAGCTTAGGGGACCTGGGTGAGCAGTACTTC.